A selection of T cell receptor beta chains follows, all from one sample in a study of cytomegalovirus exposure and HLA in healthy donors. Sequencing was performed with immunoSEQ multiplex PCR; in TCRdb, only in-frame clones are kept and a portion is missing. The sample lists about 130,000 clones, about 80% occurring once. Specimen: PBMCs. The source of these receptors is a man aged 30 to 39 in good health. Each CDR3 is given with its conserved first and last residue. The order of the fields is clone size, CDR3 length, V gene, J gene, D gene, CDR3 protein, CDR3 DNA. The D gene is left open where the match is weak. Clone size, where shown, is once, few, many, or a class for clones that have expanded.

abundance: NA
len: 15
v_gene: TRBV7-9
j_gene: TRBJ2-7
d_gene: TRBD1
CDR3aa: CSSSFHDRGPYEQYF
CDR3nt: TGTTCCAGCAGCTTCCATGACAGGGGGCCCTACGAGCAGTACTTC

abundance: NA
len: 16
v_gene: TRBV9
j_gene: TRBJ2-5
d_gene: TRBD1
CDR3aa: CASSVAGTGNQETQYF
CDR3nt: TGTGCCAGCAGCGTGGCCGGGACAGGGAACCAAGAGACCCAGTACTTC

abundance: NA
len: 14
v_gene: TRBV7-9
j_gene: TRBJ2-3
d_gene: NA
CDR3aa: CASSRTERGDTQYF
CDR3nt: TGTGCCAGCAGCCGTACTGAAAGGGGTGATACGCAGTATTTT

abundance: NA
len: 15
v_gene: TRBV9
j_gene: TRBJ2-5
d_gene: NA
CDR3aa: CASTPRDTIQETQYF
CDR3nt: TGTGCCAGCACCCCCCGGGACACCATCCAAGAGACCCAGTACTTC

abundance: NA
len: 16
v_gene: TRBV4-1
j_gene: TRBJ2-1
d_gene: TRBD2
CDR3aa: CASSPRTSGTYNEQFF
CDR3nt: TGCGCCAGCAGCCCTAGGACTAGCGGGACCTACAATGAGCAGTTCTTC

abundance: NA
len: 16
v_gene: TRBV11-3
j_gene: TRBJ2-1
d_gene: TRBD2
CDR3aa: CASSLGSGSGGNEQFF
CDR3nt: TGTGCCAGCAGCTTAGGAAGCGGGAGTGGGGGCAATGAGCAGTTCTTC

abundance: NA
len: 13
v_gene: TRBV12-5
j_gene: TRBJ2-1
d_gene: NA
CDR3aa: CASGDSPYNEQFF
CDR3nt: TGTGCTAGTGGGGATAGCCCCTACAATGAGCAGTTCTTC

abundance: NA
len: 13
v_gene: TRBV28
j_gene: TRBJ2-7
d_gene: NA
CDR3aa: CASSNQVTYEQYF
CDR3nt: TGTGCCAGCAGCAATCAGGTGACCTACGAGCAGTACTTC

abundance: NA
len: 13
v_gene: TRBV10-2
j_gene: TRBJ2-2
d_gene: TRBD1
CDR3aa: CASRDRRSGELFF
CDR3nt: TGCGCCAGCCGGGACAGAAGATCCGGGGAGCTGTTTTTT

abundance: NA
len: 14
v_gene: TRBV6-5
j_gene: TRBJ1-2
d_gene: NA
CDR3aa: CASSYLGREDGYTF
CDR3nt: TGTGCCAGCAGTTACCTCGGGCGGGAGGATGGCTACACCTTC

abundance: NA
len: 17
v_gene: TRBV7-9
j_gene: TRBJ1-5
d_gene: NA
CDR3aa: CASSLPPGSHDDQPQHF
CDR3nt: TGTGCCAGCAGCCTACCACCCGGGAGCCACGATGATCAGCCCCAGCATTTT

abundance: NA
len: 15
v_gene: TRBV27
j_gene: TRBJ2-3
d_gene: NA
CDR3aa: CASTSGIALTDTQYF
CDR3nt: TGTGCCAGCACCTCAGGCATCGCTCTCACAGATACGCAGTATTTT

abundance: NA
len: 15
v_gene: TRBV2
j_gene: TRBJ2-5
d_gene: TRBD2
CDR3aa: CASTSGLAGLETQYF
CDR3nt: TGTGCCAGCACCTCGGGACTAGCGGGGCTCGAGACCCAGTACTTC

abundance: NA
len: 16
v_gene: TRBV5-1
j_gene: TRBJ2-5
d_gene: NA
CDR3aa: CASSLAAGASEETQYF
CDR3nt: TGCGCCAGCAGCTTGGCGGCGGGGGCGTCCGAAGAGACCCAGTACTTC

abundance: NA
len: 16
v_gene: TRBV15
j_gene: TRBJ2-2
d_gene: NA
CDR3aa: CATSRVARGNTGELFF
CDR3nt: TGTGCCACCAGCAGAGTTGCCAGGGGAAACACCGGGGAGCTGTTTTTT

abundance: NA
len: 15
v_gene: TRBV6-6
j_gene: TRBJ2-2
d_gene: TRBD1
CDR3aa: CASRDRVTNTGELFF
CDR3nt: TGTGCCAGCAGGGACAGGGTTACGAACACCGGGGAGCTGTTTTTT

abundance: NA
len: 15
v_gene: TRBV7-3
j_gene: TRBJ2-2
d_gene: NA
CDR3aa: CASSLPLAGTGELFF
CDR3nt: TGTGCCAGCAGCTTGCCACTAGCCGGGACCGGGGAGCTGTTTTTT

abundance: NA
len: 15
v_gene: TRBV7-9
j_gene: TRBJ2-1
d_gene: TRBD2
CDR3aa: CASSGSGRLSNEQFF
CDR3nt: TGTGCCAGCAGCGGTAGCGGGAGGCTATCTAATGAGCAGTTCTTC

abundance: NA
len: 14
v_gene: TRBV6-5
j_gene: TRBJ2-1
d_gene: NA
CDR3aa: CASSYGRGYNEQFF
CDR3nt: TGTGCCAGCAGTTACGGGAGGGGGTACAATGAGCAGTTCTTC

abundance: NA
len: 15
v_gene: TRBV28
j_gene: TRBJ2-1
d_gene: NA
CDR3aa: CATSQHGSSYNEQFF
CDR3nt: TGTGCCACCAGTCAACACGGGAGCTCCTACAATGAGCAGTTCTTC

abundance: NA
len: 13
v_gene: TRBV28
j_gene: TRBJ2-3
d_gene: NA
CDR3aa: CASSRTVADTQYF
CDR3nt: TGTGCCAGCAGTCGAACTGTCGCAGATACGCAGTATTTT

abundance: NA
len: 15
v_gene: TRBV4-3
j_gene: TRBJ2-2
d_gene: NA
CDR3aa: CASSREGVNTGELFF
CDR3nt: TGCGCCAGCAGCCGTGAGGGAGTGAACACCGGGGAGCTGTTTTTT

abundance: NA
len: 13
v_gene: TRBV30
j_gene: TRBJ1-2
d_gene: NA
CDR3aa: CAWTEGGYYGYTF
CDR3nt: TGTGCCTGGACCGAGGGGGGGTACTATGGCTACACCTTC

abundance: NA
len: 14
v_gene: TRBV6-1
j_gene: TRBJ2-1
d_gene: NA
CDR3aa: CASSSVGTYNEQFF
CDR3nt: TGTGCCAGCAGTAGCGTCGGTACCTACAATGAGCAGTTCTTC

abundance: NA
len: 16
v_gene: TRBV27
j_gene: TRBJ2-1
d_gene: TRBD1
CDR3aa: CASSLQTGGIYNEQFF
CDR3nt: TGTGCCAGCAGTCTACAGACAGGGGGGATCTACAATGAGCAGTTCTTC

abundance: NA
len: 14
v_gene: TRBV2
j_gene: TRBJ1-2
d_gene: TRBD1
CDR3aa: CASRGQGANYGYTF
CDR3nt: TGTGCCAGCCGGGGACAGGGTGCTAACTATGGCTACACCTTC

abundance: NA
len: 13
v_gene: TRBV28
j_gene: TRBJ1-1
d_gene: TRBD1
CDR3aa: CASSFGTGGGAFF
CDR3nt: TGTGCCAGCAGTTTCGGGACAGGAGGGGGAGCTTTCTTT

abundance: NA
len: 13
v_gene: TRBV19
j_gene: TRBJ1-5
d_gene: TRBD1
CDR3aa: CASSGGRTQPQHF
CDR3nt: TGTGCCAGCTCAGGGGGTAGGACTCAGCCCCAGCATTTT

abundance: NA
len: 15
v_gene: TRBV7-3
j_gene: TRBJ1-2
d_gene: TRBD1
CDR3aa: CASSSPGQRLYGYTF
CDR3nt: TGTGCCAGCAGCTCGCCGGGACAGAGACTCTATGGCTACACCTTC

abundance: NA
len: 17
v_gene: TRBV30
j_gene: TRBJ1-6
d_gene: TRBD1
CDR3aa: CAWAPGQRSSYNSPLHF
CDR3nt: TGTGCCTGGGCTCCGGGACAGAGATCCTCCTATAATTCACCCCTCCACTTT

abundance: few
len: 18
v_gene: TRBV9
j_gene: TRBJ2-3
d_gene: NA
CDR3aa: CASSVDAWLSGPTDTQYF
CDR3nt: TGTGCCAGCAGCGTAGATGCGTGGTTAAGCGGTCCGACAGATACGCAGTATTTT

abundance: NA
len: 16
v_gene: TRBV5-1
j_gene: TRBJ2-3
d_gene: TRBD2
CDR3aa: CASSFAAGGFTDTQYF
CDR3nt: TGCGCCAGCAGCTTTGCAGCGGGAGGATTCACAGATACGCAGTATTTT

abundance: few
len: 17
v_gene: TRBV27
j_gene: TRBJ2-1
d_gene: TRBD2
CDR3aa: CASSRTSGDILYNEQFF
CDR3nt: TGTGCCAGCAGTCGGACTAGCGGAGATATTTTATACAATGAGCAGTTCTTC

abundance: NA
len: 13
v_gene: TRBV6-5
j_gene: TRBJ2-6
d_gene: NA
CDR3aa: CASRGPGANVLTF
CDR3nt: TGTGCCAGCAGGGGGCCTGGGGCCAACGTCCTGACTTTC

abundance: NA
len: 14
v_gene: TRBV30
j_gene: TRBJ1-2
d_gene: TRBD1
CDR3aa: CAWIGGQGAGGYTF
CDR3nt: TGTGCCTGGATTGGCGGACAGGGGGCAGGAGGCTACACCTTC

abundance: NA
len: 15
v_gene: TRBV6-5
j_gene: TRBJ2-3
d_gene: NA
CDR3aa: CASKSSDPSTDTQYF
CDR3nt: TGTGCCAGTAAGTCTAGCGACCCTAGCACAGATACGCAGTATTTT

abundance: NA
len: 15
v_gene: TRBV6-1
j_gene: TRBJ1-4
d_gene: NA
CDR3aa: CASSDFGGRNEKLFF
CDR3nt: TGTGCCAGCAGTGATTTCGGGGGGAGGAATGAAAAACTGTTTTTT

abundance: NA
len: 15
v_gene: TRBV10-3
j_gene: TRBJ2-2
d_gene: TRBD2
CDR3aa: CAISLGLAGPGELFF
CDR3nt: TGTGCCATCAGCCTGGGACTAGCGGGACCCGGGGAGCTGTTTTTT

abundance: few
len: 16
v_gene: TRBV4-2
j_gene: TRBJ1-6
d_gene: NA
CDR3aa: CASSPKGGDYNSPLHF
CDR3nt: TGTGCCAGCAGCCCCAAGGGAGGCGACTATAATTCACCCCTCCACTTT

abundance: NA
len: 15
v_gene: TRBV7-9
j_gene: TRBJ1-5
d_gene: NA
CDR3aa: CSSSPSGPSNQPQHF
CDR3nt: TGTTCCAGCAGCCCCTCGGGTCCAAGCAATCAGCCCCAGCATTTT

abundance: NA
len: 13
v_gene: TRBV18
j_gene: TRBJ2-7
d_gene: TRBD1
CDR3aa: CASSTQGPYEQYF
CDR3nt: TGTGCCAGCTCAACACAGGGGCCCTACGAGCAGTACTTC

abundance: NA
len: 18
v_gene: TRBV7-9
j_gene: TRBJ1-4
d_gene: TRBD1
CDR3aa: CASSLVLRRTGVDEKLFF
CDR3nt: TGTGCCAGCAGCTTAGTACTCCGTAGGACAGGGGTCGATGAAAAACTGTTTTTT

abundance: NA
len: 15
v_gene: TRBV2
j_gene: TRBJ1-3
d_gene: TRBD1
CDR3aa: CASSTDRGSGNTIYF
CDR3nt: TGTGCCAGCAGCACCGACAGGGGCTCTGGAAACACCATATATTTT

abundance: once
len: 13
v_gene: TRBV19
j_gene: TRBJ2-1
d_gene: TRBD1
CDR3aa: CARSGTGKNEQFF
CDR3nt: TGTGCCAGGTCCGGGACAGGGAAGAATGAGCAGTTCTTC

abundance: once
len: 13
v_gene: TRBV7-9
j_gene: TRBJ2-2
d_gene: NA
CDR3aa: CARWDQGTGELFF
CDR3nt: TGTGCCAGGTGGGACCAGGGGACCGGGGAGCTGTTTTTT

abundance: NA
len: 14
v_gene: TRBV4-1
j_gene: TRBJ1-6
d_gene: TRBD1
CDR3aa: CASSQGQYNSPLHF
CDR3nt: TGCGCCAGCAGCCAGGGACAGTATAATTCACCCCTCCACTTT

abundance: NA
len: 20
v_gene: TRBV19
j_gene: TRBJ2-1
d_gene: TRBD2
CDR3aa: CASSPARLASYFRSYNEQFF
CDR3nt: TGTGCCAGTAGTCCAGCAAGACTAGCCTCTTATTTCAGGTCCTACAATGAGCAGTTCTTC

abundance: NA
len: 16
v_gene: TRBV7-3
j_gene: TRBJ1-3
d_gene: NA
CDR3aa: CASSLTSGTTGNTIYF
CDR3nt: TGTGCCAGCAGCCTGACCTCCGGGACAACTGGAAACACCATATATTTT

abundance: NA
len: 15
v_gene: TRBV9
j_gene: TRBJ2-3
d_gene: NA
CDR3aa: CASSASGQLTDTQYF
CDR3nt: TGTGCCAGCAGCGCATCAGGACAGCTCACAGATACGCAGTATTTT

abundance: NA
len: 16
v_gene: TRBV28
j_gene: TRBJ2-7
d_gene: TRBD2
CDR3aa: CASSSSTTSGVYEQYF
CDR3nt: TGTGCCAGCAGTTCCAGTACCACTAGCGGGGTTTACGAGCAGTACTTC

abundance: NA
len: 16
v_gene: TRBV4-1
j_gene: TRBJ2-1
d_gene: NA
CDR3aa: CASSLSAQGRYNEQFF
CDR3nt: TGCGCCAGCAGTCTATCCGCACAGGGGAGGTACAATGAGCAGTTCTTC

abundance: NA
len: 15
v_gene: TRBV4-2
j_gene: TRBJ1-5
d_gene: NA
CDR3aa: CASSQVRNSNQPQHF
CDR3nt: TGTGCCAGCAGCCAAGTGCGGAATAGCAATCAGCCCCAGCATTTT

abundance: NA
len: 16
v_gene: TRBV4-3
j_gene: TRBJ2-3
d_gene: NA
CDR3aa: CASSPSSGGSTDTQYF
CDR3nt: TGCGCCAGCAGCCCGAGCAGCGGAGGAAGCACAGATACGCAGTATTTT

abundance: NA
len: 12
v_gene: TRBV7-8
j_gene: TRBJ1-1
d_gene: TRBD1
CDR3aa: CASSPNRGEAFF
CDR3nt: TGTGCCAGCAGCCCCAACAGGGGTGAAGCTTTCTTT